This is a list of T cell receptor beta chains from one sample in a study of blood T cell repertoires in COVID-19. The data were produced by immunoSEQ multiplex PCR, yet TCRdb's version contains in-frame clones alone and is incomplete. This table holds about 230,000 clones, 85% to 90% found once. What was sequenced was PBMCs or T cells enriched from blood (not recorded which). These TCRs come from a young woman with acute COVID-19. Each CDR3 is given with its conserved first and last residue. The D gene is left open where the match is weak. A clone size is listed for some rows: how often the clone was seen (once, few, many), or a class if it is expanded.

j_call d_call v_call clone_size cdr3_nt cdr3_aa
TRBJ2-1 TRBD2 TRBV7-2 NA TGTGCCAGCAGCTTAGCCCCTGTTACTAGCGGGGGGAGGAATGAGCAGTTCTTC CASSLAPVTSGGRNEQFF
TRBJ2-2 TRBD1 TRBV9 NA TGTGCCAGCAGCTGGGGGACAGGGAACACCGGGGAGCTGTTTTTT CASSWGTGNTGELFF
TRBJ2-7 TRBD1 TRBV2 NA TGTGCCAGCAGTTTGTCCGGGACAGGGGCCGGCGAGCAGTACTTC CASSLSGTGAGEQYF
TRBJ1-2 NA TRBV7-2 NA TGTGCCAGCAGCTCCGACACCCCCCTTAACTATGGCTACACCTTC CASSSDTPLNYGYTF
TRBJ2-2 TRBD1 TRBV6-1 NA TGTGCCAGCAAGTCCGGGACAGCTTACACCGGGGAGCTGTTTTTT CASKSGTAYTGELFF
TRBJ2-5 TRBD2 TRBV7-2 few TGTGCCAGCAGCCCGTGGACTAGCGGGGGCCTTCAAGAGACCCAGTACTTC CASSPWTSGGLQETQYF
TRBJ2-5 NA TRBV6-5 NA TGTGCCAGCAGTAGAGGGGGGGGCGGAGAGACCCAGTACTTC CASSRGGGGETQYF
TRBJ1-2 NA TRBV7-2 NA TGTGCCACCCATCAGGGCGACTATGGCTACACCTTC CATHQGDYGYTF
TRBJ2-1 NA TRBV30 NA TGTGCCTGGAGTGTACGAAGGGCGGGGCGGAGAAATGAGCAGTTCTTC CAWSVRRAGRRNEQFF
TRBJ2-7 TRBD1 TRBV11-2 NA TGTGCCAGCAGCCCGTATAAATCCCGGGACAGTATCAGCGAGCAGTACTTC CASSPYKSRDSISEQYF
TRBJ2-2 TRBD2 TRBV5-1 NA TGCGCCAGCAGCCTTTTTGCGGGGGCCGGGGAGCTGTTTTTT CASSLFAGAGELFF
TRBJ2-4 TRBD2 TRBV7-8 NA TGTGCCAGCAGCTTAGTGATTAGACTAGCGGGTAATCTAGCCAAAAACATTCAGTACTTC CASSLVIRLAGNLAKNIQYF
TRBJ1-2 NA TRBV3-1/TRBV3-2 NA TGTGCCAGCAGCCAAGACAGAAGCTCAGGCGGCTACACCTTC CASSQDRSSGGYTF
TRBJ1-4 NA TRBV6-6 few TGTGCCAGCACCCACTATAATGAAAAACTGTTTTTT CASTHYNEKLFF